This TCR beta chain was recovered during a study of blood T cell repertoires in COVID-19. Study at large: T cells, B-cell-depleted T cells, or PBMCs supplied cDNA or gDNA.

As handled by the study authors: Estimates of nucleated cell counts were drawn from the amplification of reference gene primers. Here immunoSEQ multiplex PCR was the method, and the copy in TCRdb shows in-frame clones only, minus some. V, J and clone size reflect that table, while D and trimming were determined from the DNA. The sample includes 30,000 to 35,000 clones, 75% seen only once; the top ten take roughly 14%. The sequencing sample was made of peripheral blood. This TCR was sampled from a man older than 75 with active or convalescent COVID-19.

CDR3 region: CASSWRLGGDQPQHF. For the CDR3, the DNA is TGTGCCAGCAGCTGGCGGTTAGGGGGGGATCAGCCCCAGCATTTT. The genes are TRBV5-8 and TRBJ1-5, with D possibly being TRBD1 (6 bases). The germline V and J ends were trimmed by 3 bases and 5 bases, with 15 bases remaining between them. This CDR3 has 15 amino acids. Germline V gene data show CDR1 as SGHTS and CDR2 as YDEGEE.